A selection of T cell receptor beta chains follows, all from one sample in a study of blood T cell repertoires in COVID-19. Profiling relied on immunoSEQ multiplex PCR, and the TCRdb table lists in-frame clones only, not all of them. In the table there are around 60,000 clones, more than 85% of which are singletons. Specimen: peripheral blood. The receptors come from a man in his forties or fifties with active COVID-19. Both conserved end residues are part of each CDR3. A D gene is named only where the DNA matches it firmly. Clone size appears in some rows only: once, few, many, or a class for an expanded clone.

D: .; J: TRBJ2-1; size: .; V: TRBV10-3; CDR3: CATGANSYNEQFF; DNA: TGTGCCACAGGGGCTAACTCCTACAATGAGCAGTTCTTC
D: TRBD1; J: TRBJ1-1; size: .; V: TRBV5-1; CDR3: CASSGRQGADTEAFF; DNA: TGCGCCAGCAGCGGACGACAGGGGGCGGACACTGAAGCTTTCTTT
D: TRBD1; J: TRBJ2-7; size: .; V: TRBV7-9; CDR3: CASSSPGQGAWASYEQYF; DNA: TGTGCCAGCAGCTCCCCGGGACAGGGGGCTTGGGCCTCCTACGAGCAGTACTTC
D: .; J: TRBJ1-6; size: .; V: TRBV4-1; CDR3: CASSQGTAGSPLHF; DNA: TGCGCCAGCAGCCAAGGGACAGCCGGCTCACCCCTCCACTTT
D: .; J: TRBJ2-1; size: once; V: TRBV7-3; CDR3: CASSLTGAPANEQFF; DNA: TGTGCCAGCAGCTTAACAGGGGCGCCGGCCAATGAGCAGTTCTTC
D: TRBD2; J: TRBJ2-2; size: .; V: TRBV29-1; CDR3: CSVTTSGKGATGELFF; DNA: TGCAGCGTCACTACTAGCGGGAAAGGGGCTACCGGGGAGCTGTTTTTT
D: TRBD1; J: TRBJ2-5; size: once; V: TRBV3-1/TRBV3-2; CDR3: CASSPGTGRLLETQYF; DNA: TGTGCCAGCAGCCCCGGGACAGGGAGATTGTTGGAGACCCAGTACTTC
D: .; J: TRBJ2-7; size: .; V: TRBV19; CDR3: CASSPGRRVGGKPYEQYF; DNA: TGTGCCAGTAGTCCCGGCCGGCGGGTGGGGGGAAAGCCCTACGAGCAGTACTTC
D: .; J: TRBJ2-1; size: .; V: TRBV5-8; CDR3: CASSEGRASEQFF; DNA: TGTGCCAGCAGCGAGGGCAGAGCGAGTGAGCAGTTCTTC
D: TRBD1; J: TRBJ2-2; size: .; V: TRBV5-4; CDR3: CASSSTGGKDTGELFF; DNA: TGTGCCAGCAGCTCGACAGGGGGCAAGGACACCGGGGAGCTGTTTTTT
D: .; J: TRBJ2-1; size: .; V: TRBV7-6; CDR3: CASSPRALNNEQFF; DNA: TGTGCCAGCAGCCCGAGGGCCTTAAACAATGAGCAGTTCTTC
D: .; J: TRBJ1-1; size: .; V: TRBV5-4; CDR3: CASSLAGFGTEAFF; DNA: TGTGCCAGCAGCTTGGCCGGGTTTGGGACTGAAGCTTTCTTT
D: TRBD2; J: TRBJ2-1; size: .; V: TRBV12-5; CDR3: CASGWVGTSGVSSYNEQFF; DNA: TGTGCTAGTGGGTGGGTGGGGACTAGCGGTGTAAGCTCCTACAATGAGCAGTTCTTC
D: TRBD1; J: TRBJ1-1; size: .; V: TRBV18; CDR3: CASSPFSRTGTMNTEAFF; DNA: TGTGCCAGCTCACCTTTTTCACGGACAGGGACCATGAACACTGAAGCTTTCTTT
D: TRBD1; J: TRBJ2-3; size: .; V: TRBV19; CDR3: CASSARDRVGDTQYF; DNA: TGTGCCAGTAGTGCCCGGGACAGGGTGGGGGATACGCAGTATTTT
D: TRBD1; J: TRBJ1-6; size: .; V: TRBV6-1; CDR3: CASSEGDRGYSPLHF; DNA: TGTGCCAGCAGTGAAGGGGACAGGGGGTACTCACCCCTCCACTTT
D: .; J: TRBJ2-7; size: .; V: TRBV7-9; CDR3: CASSLQGTLKEQYF; DNA: TGTGCCAGCAGCTTACAGGGCACTCTGAAAGAGCAGTACTTC
D: .; J: TRBJ2-5; size: once; V: TRBV2; CDR3: CASTKRVGSQETQYF; DNA: TGTGCCAGCACTAAACGGGTTGGATCACAAGAGACCCAGTACTTC
D: .; J: TRBJ2-2; size: .; V: TRBV28; CDR3: CASGSGFRDTGELFF; DNA: TGTGCCAGCGGCTCAGGGTTTCGGGACACCGGGGAGCTGTTTTTT
D: TRBD2; J: TRBJ2-3; size: .; V: TRBV7-3; CDR3: CASSLSSGDVDTQYF; DNA: TGTGCCAGCAGCTTATCTAGCGGGGACGTAGATACGCAGTATTTT
D: TRBD2; J: TRBJ2-3; size: .; V: TRBV30; CDR3: CAWREAGGITDTQYF; DNA: TGTGCCTGGAGGGAAGCGGGGGGTATCACAGATACGCAGTATTTT
D: TRBD1; J: TRBJ2-4; size: .; V: TRBV27; CDR3: CASSPPYTGGLAKNIQYF; DNA: TGTGCCAGCAGTCCCCCCTACACAGGGGGGCTGGCCAAAAACATTCAGTACTTC
D: TRBD1; J: TRBJ1-2; size: .; V: TRBV2; CDR3: CASRGDRALYGYTF; DNA: TGTGCCAGCAGAGGAGACAGGGCTCTCTATGGCTACACCTTC
D: TRBD2; J: TRBJ2-7; size: .; V: TRBV4-2; CDR3: CASSPDAGAYEQYF; DNA: TGTGCCAGCAGTCCCGACGCGGGGGCCTACGAGCAGTACTTC
D: .; J: TRBJ1-6; size: .; V: TRBV5-6; CDR3: CASSPSGGLPGGGNSPLHF; DNA: TGTGCCAGCAGCCCCTCCGGGGGGCTTCCCGGGGGGGGTAATTCACCCCTCCACTTT
D: TRBD1; J: TRBJ1-4; size: once; V: TRBV5-1; CDR3: CASSPTGDGEKLFF; DNA: TGCGCCAGCAGCCCGACAGGGGATGGAGAAAAACTGTTTTTT
D: TRBD1; J: TRBJ1-1; size: .; V: TRBV7-9; CDR3: CASAGGLTEAFF; DNA: TGTGCCAGCGCAGGGGGCCTCACTGAAGCTTTCTTT
D: .; J: TRBJ1-2; size: .; V: TRBV4-2; CDR3: CASSQVGSGAGSDYTF; DNA: TGTGCCAGCAGCCAAGTGGGATCAGGGGCCGGTTCAGACTACACCTTC
D: .; J: TRBJ1-2; size: .; V: TRBV28; CDR3: CASSLTGYGYTF; DNA: TGTGCCAGCAGCTTGACAGGTTACGGCTACACCTTC
D: .; J: TRBJ2-3; size: once; V: TRBV5-4; CDR3: CASSPWRLKDTQYF; DNA: TGTGCCAGCAGCCCTTGGCGGCTGAAAGATACGCAGTATTTT
D: TRBD1; J: TRBJ2-7; size: .; V: TRBV4-2; CDR3: CASSQKTGTAFYEQYF; DNA: TGTGCCAGCAGCCAAAAAACCGGGACAGCCTTCTACGAGCAGTACTTC